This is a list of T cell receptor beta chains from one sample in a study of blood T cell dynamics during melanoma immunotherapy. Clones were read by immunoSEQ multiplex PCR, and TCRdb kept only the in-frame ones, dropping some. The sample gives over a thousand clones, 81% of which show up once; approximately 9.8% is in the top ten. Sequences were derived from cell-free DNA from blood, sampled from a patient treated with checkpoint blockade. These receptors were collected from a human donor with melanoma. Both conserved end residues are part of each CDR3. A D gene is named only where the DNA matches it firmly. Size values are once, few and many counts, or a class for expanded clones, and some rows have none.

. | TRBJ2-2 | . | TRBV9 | CASKGIGDTGELFF | TGTGCCAGTAAGGGGATAGGGGACACCGGGGAGCTGTTTTTT
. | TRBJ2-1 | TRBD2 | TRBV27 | CASSLLAGGVGNEQFF | TGTGCCAGCAGTCTACTAGCGGGGGGAGTTGGGAATGAGCAGTTCTTC
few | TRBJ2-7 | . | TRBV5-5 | CASSLDINEQYF | TGTGCCAGCAGCCTTGACATCAACGAGCAGTACTTC
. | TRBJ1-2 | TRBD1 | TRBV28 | CASSLDRGNYGYTF | TGTGCCAGCAGTTTAGACAGGGGTAACTATGGCTACACCTTC
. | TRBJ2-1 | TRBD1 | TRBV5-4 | CASSLGTGGIVEQFF | TGTGCCAGCAGCTTGGGGACAGGGGGAATCGTCGAGCAGTTCTTC
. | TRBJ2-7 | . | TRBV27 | CASSSPLEGYEQYF | TGTGCCAGCAGTTCGCCCCTCGAGGGTTACGAGCAGTACTTC
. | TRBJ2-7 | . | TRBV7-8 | CASSLAVLYEQYF | TGTGCCAGCAGCTTAGCGGTCCTCTACGAGCAGTACTTC
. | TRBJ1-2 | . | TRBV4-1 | CASSQGMGGLDYGYTF | TGCGCCAGCAGCCAAGGGATGGGGGGCCTAGACTATGGCTACACCTTC
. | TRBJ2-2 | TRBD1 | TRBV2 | CASSDILQGAAGELFF | TGTGCCAGCAGTGATATTTTACAGGGGGCGGCCGGGGAGCTGTTTTTT
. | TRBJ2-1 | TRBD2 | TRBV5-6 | CASSLAASGGYNEQFF | TGTGCCAGCAGCTTGGCGGCTAGCGGGGGGTACAATGAGCAGTTCTTC
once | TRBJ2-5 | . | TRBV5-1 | CASSLRGSYGETQYF | TGCGCCAGCAGCTTGCGTGGCAGCTATGGGGAGACCCAGTACTTC
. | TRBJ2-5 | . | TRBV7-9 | CASSPRAQQETQYF | TGTGCCAGCAGCCCAAGGGCGCAGCAAGAGACCCAGTACTTC
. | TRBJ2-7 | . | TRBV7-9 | CASSRPPTESSYEQYF | TGTGCCAGCAGCCGACCACCCACAGAAAGCTCCTACGAGCAGTACTTC
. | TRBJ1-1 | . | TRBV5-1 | CASSPQTTAGTEAFF | TGCGCCAGCAGCCCTCAGACAACTGCAGGCACTGAAGCTTTCTTT
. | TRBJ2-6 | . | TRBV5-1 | CASSLGQGSSGANVLTF | TGCGCCAGCAGCTTGGGGCAGGGAAGTTCTGGGGCCAACGTCCTGACTTTC
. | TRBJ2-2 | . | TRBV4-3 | CASSQELRTGELFF | TGCGCCAGCAGCCAAGAACTCAGGACCGGGGAGCTGTTTTTT
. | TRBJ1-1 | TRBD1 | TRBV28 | CASRPTGRSNTEAFF | TGTGCCAGCAGACCGACAGGGAGGTCGAACACTGAAGCTTTCTTT
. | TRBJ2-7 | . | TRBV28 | CASSELAELPYEQYF | TGTGCCAGCAGTGAGTTAGCGGAATTGCCCTACGAGCAGTACTTC
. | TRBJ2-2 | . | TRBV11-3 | CASSLDSSNTGELFF | TGTGCCAGCAGCTTAGACAGTTCGAACACCGGGGAGCTGTTTTTT
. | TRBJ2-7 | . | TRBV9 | CASSPTSWGEQYF | TGTGCCAGCAGCCCAACTTCGTGGGGCGAGCAGTACTTC
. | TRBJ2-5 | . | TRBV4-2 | CASSQELWGTSSETQYF | TGTGCCAGCAGCCAAGAATTATGGGGGACGTCGAGTGAGACCCAGTACTTC
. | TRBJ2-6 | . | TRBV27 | CASTPGANVLTF | TGTGCCAGCACCCCCGGGGCCAACGTCCTGACTTTC
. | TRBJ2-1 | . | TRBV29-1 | CSGGDSYNEQFF | TGCAGCGGAGGGGATTCCTACAATGAGCAGTTCTTC
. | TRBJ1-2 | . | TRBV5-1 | CASSLGQIYGYTF | TGCGCCAGCAGCTTGGGACAGATTTATGGCTACACCTTC
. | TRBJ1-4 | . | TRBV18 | CASSPPAGDTNEKLFF | TGTGCCAGCTCACCACCAGCTGGGGACACTAATGAAAAACTGTTTTTT
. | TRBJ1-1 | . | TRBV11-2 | CASSLDFSGTSAEAFF | TGTGCCAGCAGCTTAGACTTCTCCGGGACGAGCGCTGAAGCTTTCTTT
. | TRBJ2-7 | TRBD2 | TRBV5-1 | CASSPTGTSLAYEQYF | TGCGCCAGCAGCCCTACCGGGACTAGTCTTGCCTACGAGCAGTACTTC
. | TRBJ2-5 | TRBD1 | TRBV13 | CASSSPEDRGLETQYF | TGTGCCAGCAGCTCCCCCGAGGACAGGGGACTGGAGACCCAGTACTTC
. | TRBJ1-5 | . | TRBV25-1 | CASSETGWGQPQHF | TGTGCCAGCAGTGAAACAGGTTGGGGTCAGCCCCAGCATTTT
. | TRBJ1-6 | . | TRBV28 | CASRIGTAYSPLHF | TGTGCCAGCAGGATAGGTACAGCCTATTCACCCCTCCACTTT
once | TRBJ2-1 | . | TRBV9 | CASSWRDRGEQFF | TGTGCCAGCAGTTGGCGGGACCGAGGTGAGCAGTTCTTC
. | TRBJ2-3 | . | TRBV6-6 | CASRGPPGDTQYF | TGTGCCAGCCGGGGGCCCCCTGGGGATACGCAGTATTTT
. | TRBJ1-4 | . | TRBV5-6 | CASSFIRGRPTNEKLFF | TGTGCCAGCAGCTTTATTCGAGGGAGACCAACTAATGAAAAACTGTTTTTT
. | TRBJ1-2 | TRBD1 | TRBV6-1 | CASSSGTGFGGYTF | TGTGCCAGCAGCTCAGGGACAGGATTTGGCGGCTACACCTTC
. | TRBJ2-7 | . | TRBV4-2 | CASSQGGIVYEQYF | TGTGCCAGCAGCCAAGGGGGGATTGTTTACGAGCAGTACTTC
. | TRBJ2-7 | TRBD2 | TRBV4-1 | CASSPPGGDYEQYF | TGCGCCAGCAGCCCGCCCGGGGGGGACTACGAGCAGTACTTC
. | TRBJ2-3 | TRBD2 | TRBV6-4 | CASSDSSGTTDTQYF | TGTGCCAGCAGTGATTCTAGCGGCACCACAGATACGCAGTATTTT
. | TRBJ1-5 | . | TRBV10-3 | CAIGGGAPSGNQPQHF | TGTGCCATCGGTGGTGGGGCTCCTAGTGGCAATCAGCCCCAGCATTTT
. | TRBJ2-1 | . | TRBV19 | CASRGGAPTGNEQFF | TGTGCCAGTAGGGGGGGTGCTCCCACGGGGAATGAGCAGTTCTTC
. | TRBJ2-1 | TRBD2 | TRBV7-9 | CASSLQALAGGNEQFF | TGTGCCAGCAGCTTACAAGCACTAGCGGGAGGCAATGAGCAGTTCTTC
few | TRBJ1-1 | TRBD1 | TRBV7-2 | CASSFPGQQAFF | TGTGCCAGCAGCTTTCCGGGACAGCAAGCTTTCTTT
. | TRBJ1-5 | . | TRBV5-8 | CASSFIPGQVGNQPQHF | TGTGCCAGCAGCTTCATTCCGGGACAAGTAGGCAATCAGCCCCAGCATTTT
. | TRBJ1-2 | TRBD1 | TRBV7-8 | CASSSFQDRIVYGYTF | TGTGCCAGCAGCTCGTTCCAGGACAGGATAGTCTATGGCTACACCTTC
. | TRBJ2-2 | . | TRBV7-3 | CASRSAGDTGELFF | TGTGCCAGCAGGTCCGCCGGCGACACCGGGGAGCTGTTTTTT
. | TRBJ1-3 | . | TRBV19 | CASSPAGVDTIYF | TGTGCCAGTAGCCCGGCCGGGGTGGACACCATATATTTT
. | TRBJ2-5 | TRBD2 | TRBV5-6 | CASSIGLAGGYFETQYF | TGTGCCAGCAGCATAGGACTAGCGGGGGGCTATTTTGAGACCCAGTACTTC
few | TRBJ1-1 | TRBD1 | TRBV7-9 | CASSLTGGAGTEAFF | TGTGCCAGCAGCTTAACAGGGGGCGCGGGCACTGAAGCTTTCTTT
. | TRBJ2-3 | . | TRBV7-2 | CASSLQVGPDTQYF | TGTGCCAGCAGCTTACAGGTGGGACCAGATACGCAGTATTTT
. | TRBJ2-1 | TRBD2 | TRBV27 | CASRPRRTSGQGDEQFF | TGTGCCAGCAGACCCAGGCGGACTAGCGGCCAAGGCGATGAGCAGTTCTTC
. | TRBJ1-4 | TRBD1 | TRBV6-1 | CASSVGQGVEKLFF | TGTGCCAGCAGTGTGGGACAGGGTGTTGAAAAACTGTTTTTT
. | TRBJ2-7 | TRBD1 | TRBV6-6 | CASSFPDRGYEQYF | TGTGCCAGCAGTTTCCCTGACAGGGGCTACGAGCAGTACTTC
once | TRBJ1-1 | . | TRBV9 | CASRPGGRAIAEAFF | TGTGCCAGCAGACCCGGAGGGCGGGCTATTGCTGAAGCTTTCTTT
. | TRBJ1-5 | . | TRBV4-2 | CASSQEVLIRNQPQHF | TGTGCCAGCAGCCAAGAAGTGCTCATCCGCAATCAGCCCCAGCATTTT
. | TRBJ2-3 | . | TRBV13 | CASSLGGGMTDTQYF | TGTGCCAGCAGCTTAGGCGGGGGTATGACAGATACGCAGTATTTT
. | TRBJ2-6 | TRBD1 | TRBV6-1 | CASSGTGVGANVLTF | TGTGCCAGCAGTGGGACAGGGGTTGGGGCCAACGTCCTGACTTTC
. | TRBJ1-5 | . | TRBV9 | CASSVAGGINQPQHF | TGTGCCAGCAGCGTAGCCGGGGGGATCAATCAGCCCCAGCATTTT
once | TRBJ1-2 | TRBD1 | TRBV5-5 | CASSRREGQAYGYTF | TGTGCCAGCAGCCGACGCGAGGGACAGGCTTATGGCTACACCTTC